This T cell receptor (beta chain) stems from a study of blood T cell repertoires in COVID-19. Profiling relied on immunoSEQ multiplex PCR, and the TCRdb table lists in-frame clones only, not all of them. Of almost 250,000 clones listed, 85% to 90% were seen once; the top ten hold about 1.5%. CDR1 is SGHAT and CDR2 is FQNNGV in the germline V gene. V lost 0 bases to trimming and J lost 0 bases, with 6 bases between them. CDR3 length: 15 amino acids. Participant ages covered about 18 to 95 years across about two dozen US areas. Sequencing was performed on PBMCs or T cells enriched from blood (not recorded which). The rearrangement links TRBV11-2 to TRBJ2-1; D might be TRBD1 (6 bases). This receptor was taken from a woman aged 45-59 years who had recovered from COVID-19. The CDR3 DNA sequence: TGTGCCAGCAGCTTAGAAGGGGGCTCCTACAATGAGCAGTTCTTC. It is translated as CASSLEGGSYNEQFF. Using reference TRBV11-2 and TRBJ2-1 for the parts outside the CDR3, the full variable domain is EAGVAQSPRYKIIEKRQSVAFWCNPISGHATLYWYQQILGQGPKLLIQFQNNGVVDDSQLPKDRFSAERLKGVDSTLKIQPAKLEDSAVYLCASSLEGGSYNEQFFGPGTRLTVL.